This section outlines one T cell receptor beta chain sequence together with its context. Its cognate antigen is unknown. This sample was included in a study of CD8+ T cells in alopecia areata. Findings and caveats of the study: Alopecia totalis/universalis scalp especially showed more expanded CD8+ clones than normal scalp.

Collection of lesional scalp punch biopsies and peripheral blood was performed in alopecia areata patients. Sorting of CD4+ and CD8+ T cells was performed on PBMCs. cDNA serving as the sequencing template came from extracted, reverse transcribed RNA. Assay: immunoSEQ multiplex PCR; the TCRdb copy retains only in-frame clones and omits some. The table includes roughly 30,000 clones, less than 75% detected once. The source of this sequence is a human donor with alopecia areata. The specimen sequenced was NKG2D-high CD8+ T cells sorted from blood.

CDR3 region: CASSERVLAGAIQETQYF. As DNA, the CDR3 is TGTGCCAGCAGTGAGCGCGTGTTAGCGGGAGCCATCCAAGAGACCCAGTACTTC. The chain couples TRBV2 to TRBJ2-5, with 9 bases matching TRBD2. Unmatched junction bases numbered 12, after V lost 3 bases and J lost 1 base. This CDR3 has 18 residues. Looked up from germline, CDR1 is SNHLY and CDR2 is FYNNEI.